This T cell receptor beta chain was sequenced during a study of blood T cell repertoires in COVID-19. Data came from immunoSEQ multiplex PCR; TCRdb stores just in-frame clones and leaves some out. The sample carries over 200,000 clones, about 86% recorded once. V gave up 6 bases and J gave up 4 bases, with 13 bases separating them. Germline loops: CDR1 MNHEY, CDR2 SMNVEV (reference sequence). The CDR3 is 14 residues long. This chain links TRBV27 with TRBJ2-1; possibly TRBD2 for D (6 bases). Sequenced: peripheral blood. This sequence originates from a woman in her twenties or thirties who had recovered from COVID-19. The CDR3 reads CASSRDLNYNEQFF. The CDR3 DNA follows: TGTGCCAGCAGCAGGGACTTGAATTACAATGAGCAGTTCTTC.